These 27 T cell receptor beta chains were all obtained from the same sample, sequenced in a study of T cell responses to AZD1222 COVID-19 vaccine. The method was immunoSEQ multiplex PCR; TCRdb's version includes in-frame clones alone and lacks a portion of them. The table includes 95,000 to 150,000 clones, 80% to 90% detected once. Sequenced material: peripheral blood, taken on day 0 of AZD1222 vaccination. The receptors originated from an adult in good health.

V is TRBV3-1 (or the pseudogene TRBV3-2) and J is TRBJ1-3, with a weak D call TRBD1 (6 bases). This CDR3 contains 15 residues. With 1 base removed from V and 4 bases from J, the gap between germline ends came to 11 bases. CDR1 and CDR2 (germline): LGHDT, YNNKEL (reference sequence). The CDR3 sequence is CASSQGQGKGNTIYF. Here the CDR3 DNA reads TGTGCCAGCAGCCAAGGGCAGGGGAAGGGAAACACCATATATTTT.

The chain has TRBV5-5 and TRBJ1-2, with TRBD1 identical over 7 bases. Unmatched junction bases numbered 6, after V lost 0 bases and J lost 4 bases. Germline V gene sequence: CDR1 SGHKS, CDR2 YYEKEE (reference sequence). This CDR3 has 15 residues. This chain's CDR3 is CASSLGGTEVYGYTF. In DNA, the CDR3 is TGTGCCAGCAGCTTGGGGGGGACAGAAGTCTATGGCTACACCTTC.

The V gene is TRBV15, the J gene TRBJ1-5, with 9 nucleotides matching TRBD1. The germline CDR1 and CDR2 sequences are LNHNV and YYDKDF (reference sequence). CDR3 length equals 18 residues. The V gene end was trimmed by 0 bases and the J gene end by 2 bases; junction bases not matched to a gene: 8. This CDR3 is CATSRDLQGAGGNQPQHF. The CDR3 DNA reads as TGTGCCACCAGCAGAGATTTACAGGGGGCAGGGGGCAATCAGCCCCAGCATTTT.

The CDR3 here is CASSLTGGANEQYF. In DNA, the CDR3 is TGTGCCAGCAGCCTGACAGGGGGCGCGAACGAGCAGTACTTC. This chain joins TRBV5-5 and TRBJ2-7; 10 bases are a match to TRBD1. Losses at the gene ends were 4 bases for V and 5 bases for J; bases not matched to a gene: 6. Germline lookup yields CDR1 SGHKS and CDR2 YYEKEE (reference sequence). CDR3 length: 14 amino acids.

V is TRBV7-3 and J is TRBJ2-3; either TRBD1 or TRBD2 may fit D (6 bases each). Germline loops: CDR1 SGHTA, CDR2 FQGTGA. V lost 1 base, J lost 0 bases, and 8 bases lay in between. The CDR3 is 15 residues long. The CDR3 reads CASSLRGASTDTQYF. The DNA of the CDR3 is TGTGCCAGCAGCTTAAGGGGGGCCAGCACAGATACGCAGTATTTT. The variable domain in full, with the rest retrieved from reference TRBV7-3 and TRBJ2-3, is GAGVSQTPSNKVTEKGKYVELRCDPISGHTALYWYRQSLGQGPEFLIYFQGTGAADDSGLPNDRFFAVRPEGSVSTLKIQRTERGDSAVYLCASSLRGASTDTQYFGPGTRLTVL.

The chain employs TRBV4-1 and TRBJ2-5, with 12 bases identical to TRBD2. Germline CDR1 is MGHRA and CDR2 is YSYEKL. This CDR3 has 17 amino acids. Unmatched junction bases numbered 10, after V lost 3 bases and J lost 5 bases. CDR3 nucleotides: TGCGCCAGCAGCCATGCCCCGACTAGCGGGAGAGTCGAGACCCAGTACTTC. Translated, it gives CASSHAPTSGRVETQYF.

This chain uses TRBV5-1 with TRBJ1-1; D possibly corresponds to TRBD1 (5 bases). CDR3 length equals 15 residues. Trimming left V 4 bases short and J 6 bases short, with 19 bases between. Germline assignment: CDR1 SGHRS and CDR2 YFSETQ. Written as DNA, the CDR3 is TGCGCCAGCAGCCGGAAAGGGGTACCGGTAGCTGAAGCTTTCTTT. It encodes CASSRKGVPVAEAFF.

The CDR3 bases are TGCAGCGGGAGCGAGAGCTCCTACAATGAGCAGTTCTTC. It translates to CSGSESSYNEQFF. The genes are TRBV29-1 and TRBJ2-1; unclear D gene. Trimming stripped 7 bases from V and 0 bases from J, with 10 bases between. The CDR3 spans 13 residues. Germline lookup yields CDR1 SQVTM and CDR2 ANQGSEA.

The chain recombines TRBV5-1 with TRBJ2-5; D is unclear. V was trimmed by 4 bases and J by 1 base, leaving 11 bases between them. This CDR3 is 14 amino acids long. Germline values: CDR1 SGHRS, CDR2 YFSETQ. As DNA, the CDR3 is TGCGCCAGCAGCGATAGACTTTCCCAAGAGACCCAGTACTTC. Amino acids: CASSDRLSQETQYF.

The CDR3 bases are TGTGCCAGCAGTTATGAGGGAGGGTATGGCTACACCTTC. Translated, it gives CASSYEGGYGYTF. This sequence joins TRBV6-2 or TRBV6-3 and TRBJ1-2; the D is unclear. Germline V gene sequence: CDR1 MNHEY, CDR2 SVGEGT. V lost 3 bases to trimming and J lost 5 bases, with 10 bases between them. This CDR3 has 13 amino acids.

CDR3 in DNA: TGTGCCACCAGTGGACAGGCTGGGGCCAACGTCCTGACTTTC. Amino acid sequence: CATSGQAGANVLTF. This chain joins TRBV24-1 and TRBJ2-6; possible D gene TRBD1, 6 bases. The CDR3 runs to 14 residues. V dropped 5 bases and J dropped 2 bases, with 6 bases sitting between them. Per the germline V gene, CDR1 is KGHDR and CDR2 is SFDVKD.

The V gene is TRBV7-9, the J gene TRBJ1-1; no clear D gene. From germline, CDR1 is SEHNR and CDR2 FQNEAQ (reference sequence). The CDR3 consists of 15 residues. Trimming stripped 5 bases from V and 0 bases from J, with 13 bases between. The CDR3: CASSPVGSMNTEAFF. The CDR3 DNA is TGTGCCAGCAGCCCCGTGGGCAGTATGAACACTGAAGCTTTCTTT.

V gene TRBV15 combines with J gene TRBJ2-3, with a possible D match to TRBD1 (5 bases). The germline gives CDR1 LNHNV, CDR2 YYDKDF (reference sequence). V was pared by 1 base and J by 2 bases, with 10 bases between. The CDR3 loop spans 15 amino acids. The CDR3 loop is CATSRAGLLTDTQYF. CDR3 sequence (DNA): TGTGCCACCAGCAGAGCAGGGCTACTCACAGATACGCAGTATTTT.

This clone was observed a single time. The J gene is TRBJ2-5, the V gene TRBV18; 10 nucleotides align to TRBD2. Per germline, CDR1 KGHSH and CDR2 LQKENI. CDR3 length: 18 residues. The V and J ends lost 2 bases and 3 bases, in that order; junction bases with no gene match: 12. CDR3 residues: CASSPSWTRLAGEETQYF. CDR3 coding DNA: TGTGCCAGCTCACCATCCTGGACCCGGCTAGCGGGGGAAGAGACCCAGTACTTC.

The V call is TRBV7-3, the J call TRBJ1-6; D gene ambiguous. Germline V gene sequence: CDR1 SGHTA, CDR2 FQGTGA. The V gene lost 2 bases and the J gene lost 6 bases, with 14 bases spanning the gap. The CDR3 consists of 16 residues. CDR3 coding DNA: TGTGCCAGCAGCTTATATTCGTGGGGTGGTAATTCACCCCTCCACTTT. Its protein product is CASSLYSWGGNSPLHF. The entire variable domain, with the rest obtained from reference TRBV7-3 and TRBJ1-6, is as follows: GAGVSQTPSNKVTEKGKYVELRCDPISGHTALYWYRQSLGQGPEFLIYFQGTGAADDSGLPNDRFFAVRPEGSVSTLKIQRTERGDSAVYLCASSLYSWGGNSPLHFGNGTRLTVT.

The chain links TRBV28 to TRBJ1-2; D ambiguous. Germline CDR1 is MDHEN and CDR2 is SYDVKM. Between the trimmed V and J ends, which lost 6 bases and 4 bases, there was a span of 18 bases. The CDR3 consists of 15 residues. CDR3 protein: CASSRIMLQLYGYTF. DNA of the CDR3: TGTGCCAGCAGCCGCATTATGCTCCAGCTCTATGGCTACACCTTC.

The chain joins TRBV5-8 to TRBJ2-5; no definite D call. Trimming took off 2 bases at V and 5 bases at J, with 10 bases between the two ends. There are 13 residues in the CDR3. CDR1 and CDR2 (germline): SGHTS, YDEGEE. DNA for the CDR3: TGTGCCAGCAGCTTTGACTTGTTGGAGACCCAGTACTTC. This encodes CASSFDLLETQYF.

Written as DNA, the CDR3 is TGTGCCAGCAGAGTTGACCAGTACAATCAGCCCCAGCATTTT. Amino acids: CASRVDQYNQPQHF. The chain recombines TRBV11-1 with TRBJ1-5; D uncertain. This CDR3 has 14 residues. The germline gives CDR1 SGHAT, CDR2 FQDESV (reference sequence). The ends were cut back, 6 bases at V and 3 bases at J, with 12 bases in the middle.

This chain connects TRBV7-6 to TRBJ2-1; 10 bases fit TRBD2. The V gene end was trimmed by 7 bases and the J gene end by 2 bases; junction bases not matched to a gene: 5. This CDR3 is built from 15 residues. CDR1 is SGHVS, CDR2 FNYEAQ, per germline. This CDR3 reads CASNLGTSAYNEQFF. CDR3 DNA sequence: TGTGCCAGCAACCTAGGGACTAGCGCCTACAATGAGCAGTTCTTC.

J is TRBJ2-3 and V is TRBV2; 8 bases line up with TRBD1. Unmatched junction bases numbered 14, after V lost 4 bases and J lost 2 bases. The germline CDR1 and CDR2 sequences are SNHLY and FYNNEI. There are 18 residues in the CDR3. This chain's CDR3 is CASSGYRGSAPFTDTQYF. In nucleotides, the CDR3 is TGTGCCAGCAGTGGGTACAGGGGGTCTGCCCCCTTCACAGATACGCAGTATTTT.

The chain links TRBV7-9 to TRBJ1-2; no clear D. This CDR3 comprises 14 residues. The germline gives CDR1 SEHNR, CDR2 FQNEAQ (reference sequence). Trimming shortened V by 10 bases and J by 0 bases, and 15 bases separated the two germline ends. CDR3 loop: CAKAPPGANYGYTF. The CDR3, as DNA: TGTGCCAAAGCCCCCCCAGGAGCTAACTATGGCTACACCTTC.

In this sample, this clone turned up once. The chain links TRBV6-5 to TRBJ2-5, with D perhaps TRBD2 (5 bases). The V gene lost 4 bases and the J gene lost 0 bases, with 9 bases spanning the gap. CDR1 is MNHEY and CDR2 is SVGAGI in the germline V gene. This CDR3 is 14 amino acids long. The CDR3: CASSSRGYQETQYF. The CDR3 nucleotides are TGTGCCAGCAGTTCCCGAGGGTACCAAGAGACCCAGTACTTC.

The chain joins TRBV5-1 to TRBJ1-2, with D perhaps TRBD1 (6 bases). Germline CDR1 SGHRS, CDR2 YFSETQ. This CDR3 region has 15 residues. Trimming took off 4 bases at V and 4 bases at J, with 17 bases between the two ends. CDR3 nucleotides: TGCGCCAGCAGCCCCGGGGGGGGCGTAGGCTATGGCTACACCTTC. Translation: CASSPGGGVGYGYTF.

This clone was seen once. V usage is TRBV7-6 and J usage is TRBJ2-6; D is uncertain. CDR3 length: 15 amino acids. Germline CDR1 SGHVS, CDR2 FNYEAQ. V lost 5 bases, J lost 0 bases, and 8 bases lay in between. The CDR3 loop is CASSLTASGANVLTF. CDR3 in DNA: TGTGCCAGCAGCCTAACAGCCTCTGGGGCCAACGTCCTGACTTTC.

The chain employs TRBV28 and TRBJ1-5, with D uncertain. V gave up 6 bases and J gave up 7 bases, with 13 bases separating them. CDR1 is MDHEN and CDR2 is SYDVKM in the germline V gene. The CDR3 is 13 amino acids. CDR3 residues: CASSPTGGQPQHF. CDR3 DNA sequence: TGTGCCAGCAGCCCGACGGGCGGGCAGCCCCAGCATTTT.

The chain couples TRBV27 to TRBJ2-1; possibly TRBD1 or TRBD2 for D (6 bases each). The V end lost 3 bases, the J end lost 9 bases, and 21 bases lay between the germline ends. The CDR3 runs to 16 residues. Germline CDR1 MNHEY, CDR2 SMNVEV (reference sequence). CDR3 residues: CASSFLLQGLGGEQFF. CDR3 DNA: TGTGCCAGCAGTTTCCTACTACAGGGATTGGGGGGTGAGCAGTTCTTC.

This chain joins TRBV6-4 and TRBJ1-6; 10 bases line up with TRBD1. This CDR3 spans 15 amino acids. Looked up from germline, CDR1 is MRHNA and CDR2 is SNTAGT. Trimming took 5 bases from V and 7 from J; bases not matched to a gene: 5. The CDR3 bases are TGTGCCAGCAGTCGAGGGACAGGGGTAAATTCACCCCTCCACTTT. This encodes CASSRGTGVNSPLHF.